Below, 21 T cell receptor beta chains from the same sample are listed, as sequenced in a study of blood T cell repertoires in COVID-19. Here immunoSEQ multiplex PCR was the method, and the copy in TCRdb shows in-frame clones only, minus some. The sample records around 6,700 clones, 89% being singletons. Sequencing input: peripheral blood. These receptors came from a man between 70 and 80 years old with active COVID-19.

This clone appeared a few times. The chain has TRBV18 and TRBJ2-7; 9 bases fit TRBD2. This CDR3 is 15 amino acids long. The germline V gene encodes CDR1 KGHSH and CDR2 LQKENI. J gave up 4 bases and V 2 bases, and 6 bases lay outside the gene matches. For the CDR3, the DNA is TGTGCCAGCTCACCAACGGGACTAGCCCCTTACGAGCAGTACTTC. As protein: CASSPTGLAPYEQYF.

The chain links TRBV5-1 to TRBJ2-5; 7 bases are a match to TRBD2. Germline lookup yields CDR1 SGHRS and CDR2 YFSETQ. The V segment lost 4 bases and the J segment 4 bases; nucleotides outside the gene matches: 16. CDR3 length: 17 residues. Here the CDR3 DNA reads TGCGCCAGCAGCCCCTCGCTGACCGTGCCGGGGGGAGAGACCCAGTACTTC. Translating gives CASSPSLTVPGGETQYF. The full variable domain, its missing parts supplied by reference TRBV5-1 and TRBJ2-5, is KAGVTQTPRYLIKTRGQQVTLSCSPISGHRSVSWYQQTPGQGLQFLFEYFSETQRNKGNFPGRFSGRQFSNSRSEMNVSTLELGDSALYLCASSPSLTVPGGETQYFGPGTRLLVL.

The J gene is TRBJ2-7, the V gene TRBV4-2, with 10 bases fitting TRBD1. The CDR3 is 16 amino acids. Unmatched junction bases numbered 9, after V lost 1 base and J lost 6 bases. Germline V gene data show CDR1 as LGHNA and CDR2 as YNFKEQ. The CDR3 region is CASSQGPGQGYGEQYF. Here the CDR3 DNA reads TGTGCCAGCAGCCAAGGGCCGGGACAGGGGTACGGCGAGCAGTACTTC.

This clone was detected a few times. Other DNA sequences in this sample translate to the same CDR3. The chain combines TRBV29-1 with TRBJ1-1; TRBD1 matches 9 bases. The V segment lost 7 bases and the J segment 4 bases; nucleotides outside the gene matches: 13. Germline CDR1 is SQVTM and CDR2 is ANQGSEA. The CDR3 has 15 residues. The CDR3 loop is CSAGSGQGIITEAFF. The CDR3 DNA reads as TGCAGCGCCGGATCGGGACAGGGTATTATCACTGAAGCTTTCTTT.

In its sample, this clone was seen a few times. The chain joins TRBV6-2 or TRBV6-3 to TRBJ2-7, with TRBD1 matching 8 bases. Germline V gene data show CDR1 as MNHEY and CDR2 as SVGEGT. The CDR3 is made up of 13 amino acids. V shed 5 bases and J 3 bases; nucleotides not matched to a gene: 3. CDR3 nucleotides: TGTGCCAGCAGTGCGGGACAGGTCTACGAGCAGTACTTC. This sequence encodes CASSAGQVYEQYF.

The V and J genes are TRBV7-9 and TRBJ1-5; no reliable D call. This CDR3 contains 15 residues. Trimming shortened V by 5 bases and J by 2 bases, and 13 bases separated the two germline ends. Germline CDR1 is SEHNR and CDR2 is FQNEAQ (reference sequence). DNA for the CDR3: TGTGCCAGCAGCCAAACGATCGGGGGCAATCAGCCCCAGCATTTT. Its translation is CASSQTIGGNQPQHF.

This chain connects TRBV7-6 to TRBJ1-4; D ambiguous. V lost 8 bases and J 2 bases, leaving 18 bases between the germline ends. Per germline, CDR1 SGHVS and CDR2 FNYEAQ. The CDR3 has 16 residues. The DNA of the CDR3 is TGTGCCAGCCCCCCCCGCGGAGGCCCGACTAATGAAAAACTGTTTTTT. Translated, it gives CASPPRGGPTNEKLFF.

V and J are TRBV4-3 and TRBJ1-3, with D maybe TRBD1 (5 bases). Germline V gene lookup returns CDR1 LGHNA and CDR2 YSLEER. V was cut by 0 bases and J by 0 bases, with 9 bases left in between. The CDR3 has 16 residues. The CDR3 region is CASSQDRARSGNTIYF. CDR3 in DNA: TGCGCCAGCAGCCAAGACAGGGCCCGCTCTGGAAACACCATATATTTT.

This chain joins TRBV9 and TRBJ2-6; D is perhaps TRBD2 (6 bases). Germline CDR1 reads SGDLS; CDR2 reads YYNGEE. The V and J ends lost 0 bases and 2 bases respectively, with 18 bases between them. This CDR3 is built from 19 residues. The CDR3 region has the DNA TGTGCCAGCAGCGTAGCTGGTGGAGGGGACGGACCTGGGGCCAACGTCCTGACTTTC. Translated: CASSVAGGGDGPGANVLTF.

The V and J genes are TRBV18 and TRBJ1-3; D is uncertain. The CDR3 has 13 amino acids. Germline lookup yields CDR1 KGHSH and CDR2 LQKENI. V was cut by 3 bases and J by 3 bases, with 6 bases left in between. The CDR3 region is CASSPDFGNTIYF. In DNA form, the CDR3 reads TGTGCCAGCTCACCGGACTTTGGAAACACCATATATTTT. The complete variable domain, with remaining parts taken from reference TRBV18 and TRBJ1-3, reads NAGVMQNPRHLVRRRGQEARLRCSPMKGHSHVYWYRQLPEEGLKFMVYLQKENIIDESGMPKERFSAEFPKEGPSILRIQQVVRGDSAAYFCASSPDFGNTIYFGEGSWLTVV.

The chain carries TRBV12-3 or TRBV12-4 and TRBJ2-7; D is unresolved. Between the trimmed V and J ends, which lost 5 bases and 1 base, there was a span of 9 bases. The CDR3 spans 13 residues. CDR3: CASSSDGSYEQYF. CDR3 in DNA: TGTGCCAGCAGTAGCGACGGGTCCTACGAGCAGTACTTC.

This rearrangement joins TRBV6-2 or TRBV6-3 to TRBJ2-7; 7 bases match TRBD2. From germline, CDR1 is MNHEY and CDR2 SVGEGT. This CDR3 spans 14 amino acids. Trimming at V came to 2 bases and at J to 0 bases, leaving 1 base not matched to a gene. The CDR3 sequence: CASSYRDYSYEQYF. DNA of the CDR3: TGTGCCAGCAGTTACCGGGACTACTCCTACGAGCAGTACTTC.

The chain combines TRBV11-2 with TRBJ1-1, with a weak D call TRBD1 (5 bases). V was trimmed by 5 bases and J by 3 bases, leaving 19 bases between them. Germline CDR1 SGHAT, CDR2 FQNNGV. The CDR3 consists of 16 residues. The CDR3 nucleotides read TGTGCCAGCAGCCCCGCAGGGTTTTGGAGCGACACTGAAGCTTTCTTT. This codes for CASSPAGFWSDTEAFF.

This chain uses TRBV12-5 with TRBJ2-5; TRBD2 aligns across 10 bases. The CDR3 loop spans 15 amino acids. The trim removed 6 bases at V and 5 bases at J, leaving 9 bases unmatched. CDR1 is LGHNT, CDR2 FRNRAP, per germline. CDR3 nucleotides: TGTGCTAGTGGGCTGCTAGCGGGGGTCGCGGAGACCCAGTACTTC. The encoded protein is CASGLLAGVAETQYF. Variable domain in full (rest from reference TRBV12-5 and TRBJ2-5): DARVTQTPRHKVTEMGQEVTMRCQPILGHNTVFWYRQTMMQGLELLAYFRNRAPLDDSGMPKDRFSAEMPDATLATLKIQPSEPRDSAVYFCASGLLAGVAETQYFGPGTRLLVL.

This sequence joins TRBV4-1 and TRBJ2-5; 9 positions agree with TRBD1. The CDR3 extends over 16 amino acids. Germline CDR1 is MGHRA and CDR2 is YSYEKL. J gave up 5 bases and V 2 bases, and 9 bases lay outside the gene matches. The CDR3 loop reads CASSQSRDRVRETQYF. Written as DNA, the CDR3 is TGCGCCAGCAGCCAATCCCGGGACAGGGTCCGGGAGACCCAGTACTTC.

This clone was seen only once. The genes are TRBV7-9 and TRBJ2-7; no clear D. The CDR3 runs 14 residues. V was clipped by 1 base and J by 0 bases, with 7 bases between them. Germline V CDR1 and CDR2: SEHNR, FQNEAQ (reference sequence). The CDR3 DNA reads TGTGCCAGCAGCTTAGTTAGCTCCTCCTACGAGCAGTACTTC. Encoded protein: CASSLVSSSYEQYF. Full variable domain (outside the CDR3, taken from reference TRBV7-9 and TRBJ2-7): DTGVSQNPRHKITKRGQNVTFRCDPISEHNRLYWYRQTLGQGPEFLTYFQNEAQLEKSRLLSDRFSAERPKGSFSTLEIQRTEQGDSAMYLCASSLVSSSYEQYFGPGTRLTVT.

The genes are TRBV27 and TRBJ2-3; possible D gene TRBD2, 7 bases. Trimming cost V 2 bases and J 0 bases, with 15 bases left between them. Germline V CDR1 and CDR2: MNHEY, SMNVEV (reference sequence). CDR3 length: 17 residues. CDR3 DNA: TGTGCCAGCAGTTTAGCGGGGGCCACTTTTAGCACAGATACGCAGTATTTT. Translating gives CASSLAGATFSTDTQYF.

This rearrangement joins TRBV3-1 (or the pseudogene TRBV3-2) to TRBJ1-4; TRBD1 is a possible D gene (5 bases). CDR3 length: 16 amino acids. The germline V and J ends were trimmed by 2 bases and 2 bases, with 12 bases remaining between them. Germline V gene lookup returns CDR1 LGHDT and CDR2 YNNKEL (reference sequence). This chain's CDR3 is CASSQLQGSTNEKLFF. The DNA for the CDR3 is TGTGCCAGCAGCCAATTGCAGGGTTCGACTAATGAAAAACTGTTTTTT.

The chain couples TRBV4-1 to TRBJ2-7, with 12 positions matching TRBD2. Germline CDR1 MGHRA, CDR2 YSYEKL. With 4 bases clipped from V and 4 bases from J, the junction kept 5 bases outside the gene matches. The CDR3 length is 15 residues. CDR3 sequence (DNA): TGCGCCAGCAGCCGAACTAGCGGGGGGCCATACGAGCAGTACTTC. Protein: CASSRTSGGPYEQYF.

The sample holds one count of this clone. As DNA, the CDR3 is TGTGCCAGCAGCTTGAGCCTAGCCGGGGCAGATACGCAGTATTTT. It encodes CASSLSLAGADTQYF. J is TRBJ2-3 and V is TRBV5-6; D is possibly TRBD2 (5 bases). Germline-derived CDR1 and CDR2 are SGHDT and YYEEEE. The CDR3 sequence is 15 residues long. Trimming removed 1 base at V and 4 bases at J, with 13 bases between. Full variable domain (rest looked up from reference TRBV5-6 and TRBJ2-3): DAGVTQSPTHLIKTRGQQVTLRCSPKSGHDTVSWYQQALGQGPQFIFQYYEEEERQRGNFPDRFSGHQFPNYSSELNVNALLLGDSALYLCASSLSLAGADTQYFGPGTRLTVL.

As concerns this clone: The junction departs from germline at one end; a sequencing error may be responsible. V and J are TRBV7-9 and TRBJ2-2, with 8 bases aligning to TRBD1. From germline, CDR1 is SEHNR and CDR2 FQNEAQ (reference sequence). The CDR3 length is 18 residues. CDR3 residues: CASSSNTMTGEKGRGAVF. The DNA for the CDR3 is TGTGCCAGCAGCTCCAATACAATGACAGGGGAAAAAGGGCGGGGAGCTGTTTTT.